These T cell receptor beta chains were read from a single sample in a study of PD-1 blockade in classical Hodgkin lymphoma. Method: immunoSEQ multiplex PCR; TCRdb's copy keeps in-frame clones and lacks some. The sample holds about 13,000 clones, around three quarters seen once. Specimen: peripheral blood mononuclear cells (PBMCs), collected at baseline. These receptors all stem from a human donor with classical Hodgkin lymphoma. Both conserved end residues are part of each CDR3. The D gene is left open where the match is weak. For some rows the clone size is stated as once, few or many, or as a class when expanded; others skip it.

J gene | V gene | clone size | D gene | CDR3 protein | CDR3 DNA
TRBJ2-2 | TRBV7-6 | NA | TRBD2 | CASSARLAGAANTGELFF | TGTGCCAGCAGCGCACGACTAGCGGGGGCCGCCAACACCGGGGAGCTGTTTTTT
TRBJ2-7 | TRBV6-1 | NA | NA | CASSEAYEQYF | TGTGCCAGCAGTGAAGCATACGAGCAGTACTTC
TRBJ1-6 | TRBV7-2 | NA | NA | CASSSTGSNSPLHF | TGTGCCAGCAGCTCTACAGGGTCAAATTCACCCCTCCACTTT
TRBJ1-2 | TRBV28 | once | NA | CASSPGQYGYTF | TGTGCCAGCAGTCCAGGACAGTATGGCTACACCTTC
TRBJ1-2 | TRBV9 | NA | NA | CASSVGSSGAGYTF | TGTGCCAGCAGCGTAGGCTCCTCAGGGGCTGGCTACACCTTC
TRBJ1-1 | TRBV18 | NA | NA | CASSRQELNTEAFF | TGTGCCAGCTCACGGCAGGAACTGAACACTGAAGCTTTCTTT
TRBJ1-5 | TRBV7-2 | NA | NA | CASSLGPGQPQHF | TGTGCCAGCAGCTTAGGTCCGGGGCAGCCCCAGCATTTT
TRBJ2-5 | TRBV2 | NA | NA | CASRIGTTQETQYF | TGTGCCAGCAGGATCGGGACAACCCAAGAGACCCAGTACTTC
TRBJ1-6 | TRBV6-6 | NA | NA | CASSYEGRNSPLHF | TGTGCCAGCAGTTATGAAGGGCGGAATTCACCCCTCCACTTT
TRBJ2-5 | TRBV28 | NA | NA | CASSRTGTSFGNQYF | TGTGCCAGCAGTAGAACCGGGACGTCTTTCGGGAACCAGTACTTC
TRBJ2-1 | TRBV7-8 | NA | TRBD1 | CASSLGQGEGFGNEQFF | TGTGCCAGCAGCTTAGGACAGGGGGAAGGGTTTGGAAATGAGCAGTTCTTC
TRBJ1-1 | TRBV6-1 | NA | NA | CASSDRPNTEAFF | TGTGCCAGCAGTGACAGACCAAACACTGAAGCTTTCTTT
TRBJ1-5 | TRBV29-1 | NA | TRBD1 | CSVGQGDNQPQHF | TGCAGCGTCGGACAGGGGGACAATCAGCCCCAGCATTTT